Listed below are T cell receptor beta chains from one sample, sequenced in a study of cytomegalovirus exposure and HLA in healthy donors. Sequencing was performed with immunoSEQ multiplex PCR; in TCRdb, only in-frame clones are kept and a portion is missing. The data contain approximately 200,000 clones, around 80% of them singletons. The sample consisted of PBMCs. The receptor source for this set is a woman in her twenties or thirties in good health and CMV-seropositive. Each CDR3 is given with its conserved first and last residue. A D gene is named only where the DNA matches it firmly. Expanded clones are given a class, and other clones once, few, many or no size at all.

CDR3aa,CDR3nt,d_gene,j_gene,v_gene,abundance
CASSPRQGEETQYF,TGTGCCAGCAGCCCCCGACAGGGGGAAGAGACCCAGTACTTC,TRBD1,TRBJ2-5,TRBV11-3,.
CASSLVSGRQETQYF,TGCGCCAGCAGCTTGGTGTCAGGGAGGCAAGAGACCCAGTACTTC,.,TRBJ2-5,TRBV5-1,.
CAWSVATAGGDNEQFF,TGTGCCTGGAGTGTAGCGACGGCGGGAGGAGACAATGAGCAGTTCTTC,TRBD2,TRBJ2-1,TRBV30,.
CASSYPYEQFF,TGTGCCAGCAGCTACCCCTACGAGCAGTTCTTC,.,TRBJ2-1,TRBV7-2,once
CASSLAPRLVLSDTQYF,TGTGCCAGCAGCTTGGCCCCTCGGCTAGTGTTGTCAGATACGCAGTATTTT,.,TRBJ2-3,TRBV5-4,.
CASSSMEGLGYEQYF,TGTGCCAGCAGCTCGATGGAGGGCCTAGGGTACGAGCAGTACTTC,.,TRBJ2-7,TRBV7-2,once
CASSSPDRGYEQYF,TGTGCCAGCAGCTCTCCGGACAGGGGTTACGAGCAGTACTTC,TRBD1,TRBJ2-7,TRBV11-3,.
CASSPSRGRDNEQFF,TGTGCCAGCAGCCCCAGTCGGGGAAGGGACAATGAGCAGTTCTTC,.,TRBJ2-1,TRBV7-8,few
CASSQDRTGGGEKLFF,TGCGCCAGCAGCCAAGATAGGACAGGGGGGGGCGAAAAACTGTTTTTT,TRBD1,TRBJ1-4,TRBV4-3,.
CASSPPGLGSYEQYF,TGTGCCAGTAGTCCCCCGGGACTAGGGAGTTACGAGCAGTACTTC,TRBD2,TRBJ2-7,TRBV19,.
CASSPGTSWHEQYF,TGTGCCAGCAGTCCAGGGACTAGCTGGCACGAGCAGTACTTC,TRBD2,TRBJ2-7,TRBV6-5,.
CASSHSGLTYEQYF,TGCGCCAGCAGCCATAGCGGGTTGACCTACGAGCAGTACTTC,TRBD2,TRBJ2-7,TRBV4-1,.
CASRTTGGGGYTF,TGTGCCAGCAGGACTACAGGGGGCGGTGGCTACACCTTC,TRBD1,TRBJ1-2,TRBV6-5,.
CASSYYTGTEAFF,TGTGCCAGCAGTTATTACACGGGCACTGAAGCTTTCTTT,.,TRBJ1-1,TRBV6-6,.
CASSRDTGELFF,TGTGCCAGCAGCAGGGACACCGGGGAGCTGTTTTTT,.,TRBJ2-2,TRBV2,.
CASSLREATYEQYF,TGTGCCAGCAGCCTGAGGGAAGCAACATACGAGCAGTACTTC,.,TRBJ2-7,TRBV4-2,.
CASSQIEGGYGYTF,TGTGCCAGCAGCCAAATAGAGGGTGGATATGGCTACACCTTC,.,TRBJ1-2,TRBV28,once
CASLDGAIGKLFF,TGCGCCAGCCTCGACGGAGCAATTGGAAAACTGTTTTTT,.,TRBJ1-4,TRBV5-1,.
CASSFSLAGTETQYF,TGTGCCAGCAGTTTCTCATTAGCGGGAACCGAGACCCAGTACTTC,TRBD2,TRBJ2-5,TRBV27,.
CASSDSPQGYGYTF,TGTGCCAGCAGTGACTCCCCCCAGGGCTATGGCTACACCTTC,.,TRBJ1-2,TRBV6-4,.
CASSPSNRRPGKLFF,TGTGCCAGCAGCCCTAGTAACAGGCGTCCGGGAAAACTGTTTTTT,.,TRBJ1-4,TRBV7-8,few
CASSWDRRQPQHF,TGTGCCAGCAGCTGGGACAGGCGTCAGCCCCAGCATTTT,TRBD1,TRBJ1-5,TRBV6-5,.
CASSEAQAHRPEAFF,TGTGCCAGCAGTGAAGCGCAGGCGCACCGACCTGAAGCTTTCTTT,.,TRBJ1-1,TRBV6-1,.
CASSLVGTAVYGYTF,TGTGCCAGCAGCTTAGTTGGGACAGCGGTCTATGGCTACACCTTC,TRBD1,TRBJ1-2,TRBV11-3,few